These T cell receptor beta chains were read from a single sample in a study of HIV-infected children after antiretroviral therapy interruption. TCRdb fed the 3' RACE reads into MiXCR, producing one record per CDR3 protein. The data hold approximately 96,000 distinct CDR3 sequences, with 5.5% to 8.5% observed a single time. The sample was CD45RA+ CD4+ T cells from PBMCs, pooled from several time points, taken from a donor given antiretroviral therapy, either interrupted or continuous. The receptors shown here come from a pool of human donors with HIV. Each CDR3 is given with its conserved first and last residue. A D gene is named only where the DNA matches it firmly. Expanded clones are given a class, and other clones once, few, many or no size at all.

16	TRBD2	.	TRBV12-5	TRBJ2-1	CASGLVLGLSGDEQFF	TGTGCTAGTGGTTTGGTACTGGGACTAAGCGGCGATGAGCAGTTCTTC
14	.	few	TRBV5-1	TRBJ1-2	CASSLTGANYGYTF	TGCGCCAGCAGCTTGACGGGAGCTAACTATGGCTACACCTTC
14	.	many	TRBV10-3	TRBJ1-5	CAISESPGGQPQHF	TGTGCCATCAGTGAGTCACCCGGGGGACAGCCCCAGCATTTT
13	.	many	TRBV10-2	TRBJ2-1	CASSADSYNEQFF	TGCGCCAGCAGTGCGGACAGCTACAATGAGCAGTTCTTC
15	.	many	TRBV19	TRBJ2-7	CASSSAGTPIYEQYF	TGTGCCAGTAGTTCGGCCGGGACACCCATCTACGAGCAGTACTTC
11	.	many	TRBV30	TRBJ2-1	CAWSGVNEQFF	TGTGCCTGGAGTGGTGTCAATGAGCAGTTCTTC
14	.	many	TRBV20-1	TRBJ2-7	CSAAPGPDPYEQYF	TGCAGTGCTGCTCCGGGGCCCGATCCCTACGAGCAGTACTTC
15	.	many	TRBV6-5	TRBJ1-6	CASSRQRTPGSPLHF	TGTGCCAGCAGTCGACAAAGGACCCCAGGGTCACCCCTCCACTTT
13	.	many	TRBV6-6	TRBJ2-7	CASSRPGSYEQYF	TGTGCCAGCAGTCGACCTGGGTCTTACGAGCAGTACTTC
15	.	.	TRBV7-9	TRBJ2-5	CASSYNREVQETQYF	TGTGCCAGCAGCTATAACAGGGAGGTCCAAGAGACCCAGTACTTC
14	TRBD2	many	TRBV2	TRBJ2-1	CASAEGGRVDEQFF	TGTGCCTCAGCAGAGGGCGGGAGGGTCGATGAGCAGTTCTTC
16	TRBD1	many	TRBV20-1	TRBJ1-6	CSASHRGDSYNSPLHF	TGCAGTGCTAGCCACAGGGGGGACTCCTATAATTCACCCCTCCACTTT
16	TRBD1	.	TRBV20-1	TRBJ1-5	CSANIPGQGSNQPQHF	TGCAGTGCAAATATTCCGGGACAGGGAAGCAATCAGCCCCAGCATTTT
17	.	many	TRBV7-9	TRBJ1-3	CASSLDPRPILGNTIYF	TGTGCCAGCAGCTTAGACCCTAGACCGATCCTTGGAAACACCATATATTTT
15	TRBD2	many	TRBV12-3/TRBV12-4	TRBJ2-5	CASSRGQAGVETQYF	TGTGCCAGCAGCCGAGGTCAAGCGGGAGTGGAGACCCAGTACTTC
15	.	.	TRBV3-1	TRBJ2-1	CASSQERTPYNEQFF	TGTGCCAGCAGCCAAGAAAGGACACCCTACAATGAGCAGTTCTTC
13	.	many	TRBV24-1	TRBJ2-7	CATSDSTRREQYF	TGTGCCACCAGTGACTCGACAAGGAGGGAGCAGTACTTC
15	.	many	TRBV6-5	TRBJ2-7	CASSYSRALAYEQYF	TGTGCCAGCAGTTACTCCCGGGCCCTCGCCTACGAGCAGTACTTC
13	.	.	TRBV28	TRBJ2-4	CASSFWTDNIQYF	TGTGCCAGCAGTTTCTGGACGGATAACATTCAGTACTTC
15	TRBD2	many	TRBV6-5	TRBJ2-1	CAVRTSGTGYNEQFF	TGTGCCGTTAGGACTAGCGGGACCGGGTACAATGAGCAGTTCTTC
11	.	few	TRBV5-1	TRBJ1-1	CASIEGGEAFF	TGCGCCAGCATCGAGGGAGGGGAAGCTTTCTTT
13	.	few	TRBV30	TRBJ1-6	CAWSYRDNSPLHF	TGTGCCTGGAGTTACAGGGATAATTCACCCCTCCACTTT
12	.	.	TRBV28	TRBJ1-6	CAVRAGNSPLHF	TGTGCCGTAAGAGCGGGGAATTCACCCCTCCACTTT
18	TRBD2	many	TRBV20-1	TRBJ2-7	CSATTPAGGGHIGGEQYF	TGCAGTGCTACCACACCCGCCGGGGGAGGGCACATAGGTGGGGAGCAGTACTTC
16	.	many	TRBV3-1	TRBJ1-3	CASSRQSLYSGNTIYF	TGTGCCAGCAGCCGACAGAGCCTATACTCTGGAAACACCATATATTTT
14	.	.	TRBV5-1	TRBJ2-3	CASSSQGMIDTQYF	TGCGCCAGCAGCAGCCAAGGGATGATAGATACGCAGTATTTT
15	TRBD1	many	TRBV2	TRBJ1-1	CASSGTGIGNTEAFF	TGTGCCAGCAGTGGGACAGGGATTGGGAACACTGAAGCTTTCTTT
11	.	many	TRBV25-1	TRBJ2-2	CASSLTGELFF	TGTGCCAGCAGCCTCACCGGGGAGCTGTTTTTT
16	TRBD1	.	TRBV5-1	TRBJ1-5	CASSLDGTGSNQPQHF	TGCGCCAGCAGCTTGGACGGGACAGGGAGTAATCAGCCCCAGCATTTT
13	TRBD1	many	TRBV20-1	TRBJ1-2	CSASPTGGYGYTF	TGCAGTGCCAGCCCGACAGGGGGCTATGGCTACACCTTC
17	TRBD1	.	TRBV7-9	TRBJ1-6	CASSRNSGTGVNSPLHF	TGTGCCAGCAGCCGTAACTCCGGGACAGGGGTCAATTCACCCCTCCACTTT
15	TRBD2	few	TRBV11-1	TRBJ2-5	CASSKFGGLQETQYF	TGTGCCAGCAGCAAATTCGGGGGGTTACAAGAGACCCAGTACTTC
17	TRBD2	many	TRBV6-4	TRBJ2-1	CASSETSGFSSYNEQFF	TGTGCCAGCAGTGAGACTAGCGGGTTTAGCTCCTACAATGAGCAGTTCTTC
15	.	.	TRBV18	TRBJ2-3	CASSPQGWTTDTQYF	TGTGCCAGCTCACCCCAGGGGTGGACCACAGATACGCAGTATTTT
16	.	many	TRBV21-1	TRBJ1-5	CASSNRQGAGNQPQHF	TGTGCCAGCAGCAACAGACAGGGAGCGGGCAATCAGCCCCAGCATTTT
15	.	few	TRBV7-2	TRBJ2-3	CASSPDKRSTDTQYF	TGTGCCAGCAGCCCTGACAAGAGAAGCACAGATACGCAGTATTTT
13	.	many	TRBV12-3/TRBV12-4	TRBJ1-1	CASSLVEGTEAFF	TGTGCCAGCAGTTTAGTAGAGGGCACTGAAGCTTTCTTT
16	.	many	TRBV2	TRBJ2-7	CASVTGTSRITYEQYF	TGTGCCAGCGTGACAGGGACTAGTAGGATTACTTACGAGCAGTACTTC
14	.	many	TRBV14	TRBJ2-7	CASSQAQLTYEQYF	TGTGCCAGCAGCCAAGCGCAATTGACCTACGAGCAGTACTTC
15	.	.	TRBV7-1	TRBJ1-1	CASRPYSGGNTEAFF	TGTGCCAGCAGGCCTTATTCCGGCGGTAACACTGAAGCTTTCTTT
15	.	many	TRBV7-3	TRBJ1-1	CASSLRRDMNTEAFF	TGTGCCAGCAGCTTAAGGAGGGACATGAACACTGAAGCTTTCTTT
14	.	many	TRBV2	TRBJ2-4	CASSERLVRNIQYF	TGTGCCAGCAGTGAAAGGCTCGTTCGGAACATTCAGTACTTC
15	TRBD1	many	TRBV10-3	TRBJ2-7	CAISGGQGKTYEQYF	TGTGCCATCAGTGGCGGACAGGGGAAAACCTACGAGCAGTACTTC
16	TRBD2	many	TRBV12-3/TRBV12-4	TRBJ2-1	CASSRTSGGAGYEQFF	TGTGCCAGCAGTCGGACTAGCGGGGGGGCAGGCTATGAGCAGTTCTTC
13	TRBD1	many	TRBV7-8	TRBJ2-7	CASSADRGGEQYF	TGTGCCAGCAGCGCAGACAGGGGAGGCGAGCAGTACTTC
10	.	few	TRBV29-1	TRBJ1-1	CSAANTEAFF	TGCAGCGCCGCTAACACTGAAGCTTTCTTT
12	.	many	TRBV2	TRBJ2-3	CASLESTDTQYF	TGTGCCAGTCTGGAAAGCACAGATACGCAGTATTTT
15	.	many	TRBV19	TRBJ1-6	CASSISPPGNSPLHF	TGTGCCAGTAGTATTTCCCCCCCGGGGAATTCACCCCTCCACTTT
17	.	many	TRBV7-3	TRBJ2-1	CASSLTGVLRGGREQFF	TGTGCCAGCAGCTTAACGGGTGTTCTCCGAGGGGGGCGTGAGCAGTTCTTC